This T cell receptor beta chain derives from a study of CXCR4 blockade with PD-1 therapy in pancreatic cancer. Data came from immunoSEQ multiplex PCR; TCRdb stores just in-frame clones and leaves some out. The sample consists of some 16,000 clones, about two thirds of them appearing once. Study-wide points: Sequencing covered TCRbeta chains only, not alpha chains. Intratumoral clonality (mean 0.14) exceeded healthy blood (more than 0.045) but did not track survival.

V was pared by 1 base and J by 7 bases, with 20 bases between. Germline CDR1 and CDR2: LNHDA and SQIVND (reference sequence). The CDR3 sequence is 17 residues long. Points on this clone: Antigen: not known.

These archived tumors were resected from patients never given neoadjuvant therapy beforehand. The material sequenced was tumor tissue. The sequence was collected from a human donor with pancreatic ductal adenocarcinoma. The chain links TRBV19 to TRBJ2-1, with D perhaps assigned TRBD1 or TRBD2 (6 bases each). The DNA of the CDR3 is TGTGCCAGTAGTATAGGCGGGGTAGCCAGGGGTTTTAATGAGCAGTTCTTC. Translated, it gives CASSIGGVARGFNEQFF.